This T cell receptor beta chain was identified in a study of blood T cell repertoires in COVID-19. For the study at large: Sites across the United States, Italy and Spain contributed samples from acute and convalescent COVID-19.

CDR1 is LGHNA and CDR2 is YSLEER in the germline V gene. This CDR3 contains 15 residues. V was pared by 2 bases and J by 1 base, with 8 bases between. Methods used by the authors: The authors estimated nucleated cell counts from reference gene primer amplification. This table comes from immunoSEQ multiplex PCR, and its TCRdb copy is limited to in-frame clones, with some not included. That table supplies the V and J calls and clone size; D and trimming were determined from the DNA. The sample lists over 250,000 clones, about 86% seen once, with approximately 4% in the top ten. The sequence came from a man in his thirties or forties with acute COVID-19. The specimen was PBMCs or T cells enriched from blood (not recorded which). V and J are TRBV4-3 and TRBJ2-2, with TRBD1 as a possible D gene (6 bases). CDR3 amino acids: CASSQMTGNTGELFF. CDR3 coding DNA: TGCGCCAGCAGCCAAATGACAGGGAACACCGGGGAGCTGTTTTTT.